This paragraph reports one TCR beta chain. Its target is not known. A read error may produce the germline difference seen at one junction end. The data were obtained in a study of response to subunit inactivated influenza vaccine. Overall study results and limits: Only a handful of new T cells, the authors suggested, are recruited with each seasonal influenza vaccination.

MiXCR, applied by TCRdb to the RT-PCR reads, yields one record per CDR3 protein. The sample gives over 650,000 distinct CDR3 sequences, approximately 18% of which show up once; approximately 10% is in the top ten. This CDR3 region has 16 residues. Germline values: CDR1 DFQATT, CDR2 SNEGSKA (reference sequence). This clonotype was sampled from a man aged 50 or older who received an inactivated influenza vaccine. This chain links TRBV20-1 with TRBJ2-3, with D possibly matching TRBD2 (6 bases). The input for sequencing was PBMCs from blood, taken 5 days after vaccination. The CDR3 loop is CSARLRESSGIDAQYF. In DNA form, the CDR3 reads TGCAGTGCTAGACTTCGGGAGTCGTCTGGTATAGATGCGCAGTATTTT.